The 25 T cell receptor beta chains given below trace back to one sample, sequenced in a study of T-cell memory formation after mild COVID-19. TCRdb passed the 5' RACE reads through MiXCR, listing each CDR3 protein once. Here the sample spans a few hundred thousand distinct CDR3 sequences, approximately 15% being singletons. The sequencing input was PBMCs or a T cell subset sorted from them (not recorded which). Receptor source: a man younger than 35 who had mild COVID-19 (a few samples of this study predate the infection). Cell type and time point are not known.

The rearrangement joins TRBV7-9 to TRBJ1-1, with D unresolved. CDR1 SEHNR and CDR2 FQNEAQ come from the germline V gene (reference sequence). V lost 5 bases, J lost 4 bases, and 11 bases lay in between. This CDR3 comprises 13 residues. Here the CDR3 DNA reads TGTGCCAGCAGCCCCCCTGGGGTCACTGAAGCTTTCTTT. Its translation: CASSPPGVTEAFF.

The rearrangement uses TRBV12-3 or TRBV12-4 and TRBJ1-2, with TRBD1 identical over 8 bases. Trimming removed 2 bases from V and 4 bases from J; junction bases left unmatched: 9. The CDR3 is made up of 16 amino acids. CDR3 sequence (DNA): TGTGCCAGCAGTTTAAGCGGGACAGGCCACATCTATGGCTACACCTTC. Protein sequence: CASSLSGTGHIYGYTF.

In this sample, this clonotype turned up once. The rearrangement uses TRBV11-3 and TRBJ1-1, with TRBD1 matching over 7 bases. In germline, CDR1 is SGHNT, CDR2 YENEEA. V shed 1 base, J shed 1 base, and the junction held 3 bases outside the gene matches. The CDR3 is 15 residues long. Here the CDR3 reads CASSLGQGSNTEAFF. CDR3 bases: TGTGCCAGCAGCTTAGGACAGGGATCGAACACTGAAGCTTTCTTT.

This chain links TRBV27 with TRBJ2-3, with 8 positions matching TRBD2. The V gene's germline CDR1 is MNHEY and CDR2 SMNVEV (reference sequence). V was pared by 9 bases and J by 14 bases, with 19 bases of the junction left unmatched. The CDR3 totals 14 residues. Here the CDR3 reads CASQEGLAGNTRYF. The CDR3 DNA follows: TGTGCCAGTCAAGAGGGCCTAGCGGGTAATACAAGGTATTTT.

This clonotype was seen more than once but under ten times. The chain has TRBV28 and TRBJ1-4, with 7 bases that match TRBD1. Germline V gene lookup returns CDR1 MDHEN and CDR2 SYDVKM. V was clipped by 10 bases and J by 13 bases; unmatched bases: 15. This CDR3 region has 13 residues. The CDR3 region is CATQGQGQIPLFF. As DNA, the CDR3 is TGTGCCACCCAAGGGCAGGGACAGATTCCACTGTTTTTT.

This clonotype was picked up a small number of times. This sequence joins TRBV29-1 and TRBJ2-5; D remains ambiguous. The CDR3 covers 12 residues. Trimming shortened V by 7 bases and J by 0 bases, and 9 bases separated the two germline ends. Looked up from germline, CDR1 is SQVTM and CDR2 is ANQGSEA. CDR3 protein: CSANRDQETQYF. The CDR3, as DNA: TGCAGCGCGAACCGGGACCAAGAGACCCAGTACTTC. The variable domain in full, completed from reference TRBV29-1 and TRBJ2-5, reads SAVISQKPSRDICQRGTSLTIQCQVDSQVTMMFWYRQQPGQSLTLIATANQGSEATYESGFVIDKFPISRPNLTFSTLTVSNMSPEDSSIYLCSANRDQETQYFGPGTRLLVL.

The V and J genes are TRBV7-9 and TRBJ1-1, with D possibly matching TRBD1 (6 bases). Germline V gives CDR1 SEHNR, CDR2 FQNEAQ (reference sequence). V was cut by 4 bases and J by 5 bases, with 8 bases left in between. CDR3 length equals 12 residues. CDR3 residues: CASSSGVTEAFF. The CDR3 region has the DNA TGTGCCAGCAGCTCAGGGGTTACTGAAGCTTTCTTT.

The chain employs TRBV20-1 and TRBJ2-1; 7 nucleotides agree with TRBD2. Per the germline V gene, CDR1 is DFQATT and CDR2 is SNEGSKA (reference sequence). The CDR3 has 21 amino acids. J was trimmed by 0 bases and V by 1 base; bases with no gene match: 21. The CDR3 reads CSARGGSGNRTTPSSYNEQFF. The DNA of the CDR3 is TGCAGTGCTAGAGGGGGCAGCGGGAACAGGACTACTCCCAGCTCCTACAATGAGCAGTTCTTC.

J is TRBJ1-1 and V is TRBV7-6, with D possibly matching TRBD1 (6 bases). Trimming removed 5 bases at V and 4 bases at J, with 20 bases between. Germline V gives CDR1 SGHVS, CDR2 FNYEAQ. The CDR3 runs to 16 residues. The CDR3 sequence: CASSPEGGGSLTEAFF. CDR3 in DNA: TGTGCCAGCAGCCCTGAGGGGGGTGGCAGCCTCACTGAAGCTTTCTTT. The full variable domain, rest sourced from reference TRBV7-6 and TRBJ1-1, is GAGVSQSPRYKVTKRGQDVALRCDPISGHVSLYWYRQALGQGPEFLTYFNYEAQQDKSGLPNDRFSAERPEGSISTLTIQRTEQRDSAMYRCASSPEGGGSLTEAFFGQGTRLTVV.

The chain is built from TRBV7-8 and TRBJ2-5; D call uncertain. Germline V gene sequence: CDR1 SGHVS, CDR2 FQNEAQ. The V and J ends lost 4 bases and 10 bases respectively, with 10 bases between them. CDR3 length: 11 amino acids. The CDR3 spells CASSSEFDQYF. The DNA of the CDR3 is TGTGCCAGCAGCTCCGAATTCGACCAGTACTTC.

A few counts support this clonotype. This sequence joins TRBV12-3 or TRBV12-4 and TRBJ1-2; possibly TRBD1 for D (5 bases). Trimming shortened V by 3 bases and J by 4 bases, and 9 bases separated the two germline ends. This CDR3 contains 13 residues. The DNA for the CDR3 is TGTGCCAGCAGTTTCGAGGGGTTCTATGGCTACACCTTC. This sequence encodes CASSFEGFYGYTF.

The table lists this clonotype with a few counts. The chain employs TRBV15 and TRBJ2-1; D not certain. The CDR3 runs to 16 residues. The germline V and J ends were trimmed by 2 bases and 5 bases, with 16 bases remaining between them. Germline CDR1 and CDR2: LNHNV and YYDKDF (reference sequence). CDR3 DNA: TGTGCCACCAGCAGATTCTATGGGGAATTCGACAATGAGCAGTTCTTC. It encodes CATSRFYGEFDNEQFF.

This clonotype has more than one count but fewer than ten. This sequence joins TRBV24-1 and TRBJ2-1, with 7 bases fitting TRBD2. Looked up from germline, CDR1 is KGHDR and CDR2 is SFDVKD. The CDR3 sequence is 15 residues long. The V segment lost 9 bases and the J segment 1 base; nucleotides outside the gene matches: 8. This CDR3 reads CATSRGGGSYNEQFF. CDR3 DNA: TGTGCCACCTCCCGAGGCGGGGGATCCTACAATGAGCAGTTCTTC.

This clonotype was detected a few times. The chain combines TRBV20-1 with TRBJ1-1; TRBD1 is a possible D gene (5 bases). The CDR3 spans 13 residues. Trimming shortened V by 3 bases and J by 0 bases, and 8 bases separated the two germline ends. From germline, CDR1 is DFQATT and CDR2 SNEGSKA (reference sequence). The DNA of the CDR3 is TGCAGTGCTAGGACAGATATGAACACTGAAGCTTTCTTT. Protein product: CSARTDMNTEAFF.

This clonotype was picked up a small number of times. The CDR3 coding sequence is TGCAGTGCTATTAAGGGCGGAACTAATGAAAAACTGTTTTTT. Amino acid sequence: CSAIKGGTNEKLFF. V gene TRBV20-1 combines with J gene TRBJ1-4; D not certain. Between the trimmed V and J ends, which lost 4 bases and 1 base, there was a span of 10 bases. This CDR3 region has 14 residues. Germline CDR1 DFQATT, CDR2 SNEGSKA (reference sequence).

The chain joins TRBV9 to TRBJ2-3; D is unclear. Germline CDR1 reads SGDLS; CDR2 reads YYNGEE. V was trimmed by 2 bases and J by 4 bases, leaving 5 bases between them. The length of the CDR3 is 12 residues. The CDR3 nucleotides are TGTGCCAGCAGCGTGGGTCCAGATACGCAGTATTTT. Its translation is CASSVGPDTQYF.

This clonotype was observed at least ten times. The V gene is TRBV27, the J gene TRBJ2-1; TRBD1 is a possible D gene (5 bases). This CDR3 has 16 amino acids. Trimming stripped 0 bases from V and 4 bases from J, with 13 bases between. Looked up from germline, CDR1 is MNHEY and CDR2 is SMNVEV (reference sequence). CDR3 in DNA: TGTGCCAGCAGTTTATCGCCCGGACAAGGATACAATGAGCAGTTCTTC. Encoded protein: CASSLSPGQGYNEQFF.

This clonotype was seen only a few times. The genes are TRBV3-1 and TRBJ1-6; 8 positions match TRBD1. Unmatched junction bases numbered 10, after V lost 7 bases and J lost 8 bases. The germline gives CDR1 LGHDT, CDR2 YNNKEL (reference sequence). The CDR3 has 15 amino acids. This CDR3 is CASNKDRAGDSPLHF. In DNA, the CDR3 is TGTGCCAGCAATAAGGACAGGGCGGGAGATTCACCCCTCCACTTT.

V is TRBV19 and J is TRBJ2-1; no definite D call. The CDR3 spans 15 residues. The V end lost 2 bases, the J end lost 6 bases, and 14 bases lay between the germline ends. Germline V gene lookup returns CDR1 LNHDA and CDR2 SQIVND (reference sequence). The CDR3 here is CASSISTSGSNEQFF. The DNA for the CDR3 is TGTGCCAGTAGTATATCCACCTCGGGTAGCAATGAGCAGTTCTTC. Variable domain in full (rest from reference TRBV19 and TRBJ2-1): DGGITQSPKYLFRKEGQNVTLSCEQNLNHDAMYWYRQDPGQGLRLIYYSQIVNDFQKGDIAEGYSVSREKKESFPLTVTSAQKNPTAFYLCASSISTSGSNEQFFGPGTRLTVL.

The chain employs TRBV4-2 and TRBJ2-5; D may match TRBD1 or TRBD2 (5 bases each). This CDR3 has 13 residues. Germline V gives CDR1 LGHNA, CDR2 YNFKEQ. Trimming stripped 4 bases from V and 5 bases from J, with 11 bases between. CDR3 nucleotides: TGTGCCAGCAGCCGCACGGGGACGGAGACCCAGTACTTC. Protein product: CASSRTGTETQYF.

This clonotype was counted only a few times. The chain couples TRBV4-3 to TRBJ2-1; perhaps TRBD1 as D (6 bases). CDR3 length: 18 amino acids. Germline assignment: CDR1 LGHNA and CDR2 YSLEER. V was trimmed by 1 base and J by 0 bases, leaving 16 bases between them. CDR3 residues: CASSQAGQLKSSYNEQFF. The DNA of the CDR3 is TGCGCCAGCAGCCAAGCCGGACAGTTAAAAAGCTCCTACAATGAGCAGTTCTTC.

J is TRBJ2-4 and V is TRBV5-1, with D possibly matching TRBD1 (7 bases). This CDR3 region has 16 residues. CDR1 and CDR2 (germline): SGHRS, YFSETQ. V was cut by 5 bases and J by 0 bases, with 15 bases left in between. The CDR3 spells CASRRDSALAKNIQYF. CDR3 nucleotide sequence: TGCGCCAGCAGGCGGGACAGCGCCTTAGCCAAAAACATTCAGTACTTC.

The rearrangement joins TRBV18 to TRBJ2-5, with D unclear. Trimming shortened V by 6 bases and J by 3 bases, and 11 bases separated the two germline ends. This CDR3 spans 13 amino acids. Germline lookup yields CDR1 KGHSH and CDR2 LQKENI. DNA of the CDR3: TGTGCCAGCTCCCGAACTATTGAAGAGACCCAGTACTTC. Translating gives CASSRTIEETQYF.

This clonotype was seen at least ten times. The V gene is TRBV7-2, the J gene TRBJ2-5; the D call may be TRBD1 or TRBD2 (6 bases each). Trimming pared 0 bases from V and 4 bases from J, leaving 12 bases between. Germline assignment: CDR1 SGHTA and CDR2 FQGNSA. The CDR3 extends over 15 amino acids. The chain's CDR3 is CASSLASRGGETQYF. The CDR3 region has the DNA TGTGCCAGCAGCTTAGCCTCCAGGGGAGGAGAGACCCAGTACTTC.

CDR3 nucleotide sequence: TGCAGTGCTGGGGCGCAGGGCGACAATCAGCCCCAGCATTTT. As protein: CSAGAQGDNQPQHF. The chain employs TRBV20-1 and TRBJ1-5, with D tentatively TRBD1 (5 bases). The ends were cut back, 5 bases at V and 3 bases at J, with 14 bases in the middle. The CDR3 totals 14 residues. CDR1 is DFQATT and CDR2 is SNEGSKA in the germline V gene (reference sequence).